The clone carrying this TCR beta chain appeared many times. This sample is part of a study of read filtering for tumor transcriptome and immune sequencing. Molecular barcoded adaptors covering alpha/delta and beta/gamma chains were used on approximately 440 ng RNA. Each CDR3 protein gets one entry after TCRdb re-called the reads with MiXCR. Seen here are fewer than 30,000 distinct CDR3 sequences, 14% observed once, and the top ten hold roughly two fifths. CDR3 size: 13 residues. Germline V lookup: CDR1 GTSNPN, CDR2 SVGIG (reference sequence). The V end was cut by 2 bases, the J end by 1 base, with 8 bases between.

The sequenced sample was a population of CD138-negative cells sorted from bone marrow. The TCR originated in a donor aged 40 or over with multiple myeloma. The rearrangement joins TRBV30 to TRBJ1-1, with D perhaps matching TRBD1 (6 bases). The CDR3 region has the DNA TGTGCCTGGAGTAGGGGGGGGAACACTGAAGCTTTCTTT. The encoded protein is CAWSRGGNTEAFF.